The 23 T cell receptor beta chains below were found in one sample sequenced in a study of blood T cells in healthy people across ages. Sample-barcoded 5' priming and a J-beta primer mix drove a second PCR of roughly 7 to 11 cycles. MiXCR, applied by TCRdb to the 5' RACE reads, yields one record per CDR3 protein. The sample yields some 710,000 distinct CDR3 sequences, 22% seen once. The source material was blood. The receptors here all came from an older man in good health.

The chain joins TRBV5-1 to TRBJ2-3; D perhaps matches TRBD1 (6 bases). V gave up 4 bases and J gave up 1 base, with 16 bases separating them. The CDR3 runs 16 residues. Germline V gives CDR1 SGHRS, CDR2 YFSETQ. The CDR3 reads CASSPTRDTRTDTQYF. The CDR3 coding sequence is TGCGCCAGCAGCCCGACCCGGGACACACGCACAGATACGCAGTATTTT.

This clonotype was seen a few times. The chain carries TRBV5-1 and TRBJ1-1; D is undetermined. This CDR3 is built from 13 residues. Trimming shortened V by 5 bases and J by 6 bases, and 14 bases separated the two germline ends. CDR1 and CDR2 (germline): SGHRS, YFSETQ. CDR3: CASRGNGRPEAFF. In nucleotides, the CDR3 is TGCGCCAGCAGGGGGAATGGACGGCCTGAAGCTTTCTTT.

The chain couples TRBV18 to TRBJ1-1, with D maybe TRBD1 (6 bases). Germline CDR1 and CDR2: KGHSH and LQKENI. This CDR3 is built from 15 residues. V lost 3 bases and J 7 bases, leaving 18 bases between the germline ends. The CDR3 region is CASSPNRDPHIEAFF. CDR3 in DNA: TGTGCCAGCTCACCTAACAGGGACCCCCACATTGAAGCTTTCTTT.

V gene TRBV28 combines with J gene TRBJ2-5; D is unclear. The J call may be faulty, since TRBJ2-7 better matches the DNA end. The CDR3 spans 11 residues. Germline lookup yields CDR1 MDHEN and CDR2 SYDVKM. CDR3 nucleotides: TGTGCCATAGACACGGGCTACGAGCAGTACTTC. This gives the protein CAIDTGYEQYF.

This chain connects TRBV7-2 to TRBJ2-5; D is uncertain. The J call is in doubt because the DNA end fits TRBJ2-1 better. Germline CDR1 SGHTA, CDR2 FQGNSA. The CDR3 totals 13 residues. Written as DNA, the CDR3 is TGTGCCAGCAGCTTTACATCAGGCTATGAGCAGTTCTTC. Translation: CASSFTSGYEQFF.

The genes are TRBV10-2 and TRBJ2-7, with D unclear. The CDR3 extends over 13 amino acids. Trimming took 8 bases from V and 0 from J, leaving 11 bases between them. The germline V gene has CDR1 WSHSY and CDR2 SAAADI. The DNA of the CDR3 is TGCGCCAGCGTCGAGATAAGCTCCTACGAGCAGTACTTC. Translated, it gives CASVEISSYEQYF.

The genes are TRBV5-1 and TRBJ1-2; D may be TRBD1 (5 bases). Germline CDR1 SGHRS, CDR2 YFSETQ. V shed 3 bases and J shed 5 bases, with 8 bases lying between them. The CDR3 loop spans 12 amino acids. CDR3 sequence: CASSWGTYGYTF. Written as DNA, the CDR3 is TGCGCCAGCAGCTGGGGGACTTATGGCTACACCTTC.

This clonotype was observed once. The chain couples TRBV12-3 or TRBV12-4 to TRBJ2-3, with 15 nucleotides matching TRBD2. The V and J ends lost 7 bases and 2 bases, in that order; junction bases with no gene match: 7. The CDR3 loop spans 17 amino acids. CDR3 coding DNA: TGTGCCAGCATTCTAGGACTAGCGGGGGGGAACACAGATACGCAGTATTTT. Translated, it gives CASILGLAGGNTDTQYF.

The rearrangement joins TRBV7-2 to TRBJ2-5; TRBD2 agrees at 9 bases. Matching the DNA end better, TRBJ2-1 makes the J call doubtful. Looked up from germline, CDR1 is SGHTA and CDR2 is FQGNSA. CDR3 length equals 15 residues. CDR3 sequence (DNA): TGTGCCAGCAGCTTTACGGCTAGCGGGACCAATGAGCAGTTCTTC. Translated: CASSFTASGTNEQFF.

This clonotype was seen only once. The chain links TRBV6-1 to TRBJ1-5; D gene ambiguous. V was shortened by 2 bases and J by 2 bases, with 13 bases between the two germline ends. The CDR3 has 16 amino acids. The germline V gene encodes CDR1 MNHNS and CDR2 SASEGT. The CDR3 reads CASSEPPGRGNQPQHF. The CDR3 DNA is TGTGCCAGCAGTGAACCTCCAGGCCGCGGCAATCAGCCCCAGCATTTT.

The chain employs TRBV4-1 and TRBJ2-5, with a possible D match to TRBD2 (6 bases). V was cut by 2 bases and J by 9 bases, with 16 bases left in between. From germline, CDR1 is MGHRA and CDR2 YSYEKL. The CDR3 length is 14 residues. CDR3 residues: CASSQPSLGEAQYF. The CDR3 DNA follows: TGCGCCAGCAGCCAACCCTCCTTGGGGGAGGCCCAGTACTTC.

J is TRBJ1-5 and V is TRBV7-2, with no clear D. Germline lookup yields CDR1 SGHTA and CDR2 FQGNSA. Trimming removed 5 bases at V and 4 bases at J, with 12 bases between. The CDR3 is 14 residues long. The CDR3 nucleotides are TGTGCCAGCAGCCAAAATGGGGTAAATCAGCCCCAGCATTTT. It translates to CASSQNGVNQPQHF.

The rearrangement joins TRBV9 to TRBJ2-7, with a weak D call TRBD1 (6 bases). The J call is in doubt because the DNA end fits TRBJ2-1 better. In germline, CDR1 is SGDLS, CDR2 YYNGEE. This CDR3 has 11 amino acids. The CDR3 bases are TGTGCCAGCGGCACAGGGCTGGGGCAGTTCTTC. It codes for CASGTGLGQFF.

This clonotype showed up just a few times. The chain recombines TRBV29-1 with TRBJ2-5, with D possibly TRBD2 on 6 matching bases. In germline, CDR1 is SQVTM, CDR2 ANQGSEA. Trimming cost V 1 base and J 5 bases, with 11 bases left between them. The CDR3 is made up of 13 amino acids. For the CDR3, the DNA is TGCAGCGTTGAAGGTCGGGGGACGGAGACCCAGTACTTC. Translation: CSVEGRGTETQYF.

This chain links TRBV24-1 with TRBJ2-1, with 9 bases fitting TRBD1. The closer fit of TRBJ2-5 to the DNA end suggests the J call may be wrong. The length of the CDR3 is 17 residues. The germline gives CDR1 KGHDR, CDR2 SFDVKD. The CDR3 nucleotides read TGTGCCACCAGTGACCCTGGACAGGGGAAGCTCCAAGAGACCCAGTACTTC. Translated: CATSDPGQGKLQETQYF.

This clonotype was recorded a few times. This rearrangement joins TRBV9 to TRBJ2-5; D tentatively fits TRBD1 or TRBD2 (6 bases each). The J call is uncertain, as TRBJ2-7 better fits the DNA end. Per the germline V gene, CDR1 is SGDLS and CDR2 is YYNGEE. The CDR3 extends over 15 amino acids. This chain's CDR3 is CASSVDTGRSSEQYF. In DNA, the CDR3 is TGTGCCAGCAGCGTAGATACAGGGAGGAGCAGCGAGCAGTACTTC.

The rearrangement joins TRBV10-3 to TRBJ2-5, with no clear D. Germline values: CDR1 ENHRY, CDR2 SYGVKD. CDR3 length: 13 amino acids. Trimming took 0 bases from V and 5 from J, leaving 7 bases between them. For the CDR3, the DNA is TGTGCCATCAGTGAGTCGATACAGGAGACCCAGTACTTC. Its translation: CAISESIQETQYF.

This clonotype was counted between two and nine times. The V call is TRBV6-6, the J call TRBJ1-4; TRBD1 aligns across 9 bases. V lost 8 bases, J lost 8 bases, and 6 bases stayed unmatched. The CDR3 consists of 13 residues. The germline gives CDR1 MNHNY, CDR2 SVGAGI (reference sequence). In DNA form, the CDR3 reads TGTGCCAGCTCGGACAGGGGAGGCGAAAAACTGTTTTTT. Its protein product is CASSDRGGEKLFF.

This clonotype occurred a few times. This chain uses TRBV4-2 with TRBJ2-3; TRBD2 matches 12 bases. In germline, CDR1 is LGHNA, CDR2 YNFKEQ. The CDR3 has 17 amino acids. V gave up 0 bases and J gave up 4 bases; unmatched junction bases: 5. CDR3: CASSQESSGGAADTQYF. The CDR3 DNA follows: TGTGCCAGCAGCCAAGAGTCTAGCGGGGGGGCTGCAGATACGCAGTATTTT.

The table lists this clonotype with a few counts. The CDR3 DNA is TGTGCCAGCAGCCCACAGGGGGCTAAGGCTGAAGCTTTCTTT. This gives the protein CASSPQGAKAEAFF. The V gene is TRBV6-2 or TRBV6-3, the J gene TRBJ1-1; 9 nucleotides match TRBD1. The V segment lost 6 bases and the J segment 6 bases; nucleotides outside the gene matches: 8. The CDR3 is made up of 14 amino acids. Germline loops: CDR1 MNHEY, CDR2 SVGEGT.

The chain couples TRBV12-3 or TRBV12-4 to TRBJ1-1; D is unresolved. V was pared by 4 bases and J by 4 bases, with 10 bases between. This CDR3 spans 13 amino acids. Written as DNA, the CDR3 is TGTGCCAGCAGTTCGGCAGGCCTCACTGAAGCTTTCTTT. As protein: CASSSAGLTEAFF.

V usage is TRBV6-6 and J usage is TRBJ2-3, with 7 bases lining up with TRBD2. The CDR3 is 16 amino acids. CDR1 and CDR2 from the germline V gene are MNHNY and SVGAGI (reference sequence). V was pared by 0 bases and J by 6 bases, with 9 bases of the junction left unmatched. DNA for the CDR3: TGTGCCAGCAGTTACTCGGCTAGCGGTTCACTCGATACGCAGTATTTT. As protein: CASSYSASGSLDTQYF.

The V call is TRBV10-3, the J call TRBJ1-1; 7 bases fit TRBD1. With V trimmed by 9 bases and J by 5 bases, 6 bases remained unmatched. The V gene's germline CDR1 is ENHRY and CDR2 SYGVKD. The CDR3 extends over 12 amino acids. CDR3 sequence (DNA): TGTGCCATTAACACAGGGGAGACTGAAGCTTTCTTT. Its protein is CAINTGETEAFF.